This is a list of T cell receptor beta chains from one sample in a study of human thymus T cells. Sequencing was performed with immunoSEQ multiplex PCR; in TCRdb, only in-frame clones are kept and a portion is missing. This table holds some 130,000 clones, about 95% found once. Material for sequencing was thymus tissue. These receptors originate from a boy under two years old with a congenital heart defect but otherwise immunologically healthy. Both conserved end residues are part of each CDR3. D genes are given only for firm matches. Rows give clone size only sometimes, using once, few, many, or a class for an expanded clone.

V: TRBV4-1; D: TRBD2; size: once; J: TRBJ2-7; DNA: TGCGCCAGCAGCCAAGAGGTACTAGCGGGGTACGAGCAGTACTTC; CDR3: CASSQEVLAGYEQYF
V: TRBV11-3; D: .; size: .; J: TRBJ2-3; DNA: TGTGCCAGCAGCTTAGCTAGAGAATATACGCAGTATTTT; CDR3: CASSLAREYTQYF
V: TRBV4-1; D: .; size: .; J: TRBJ2-3; DNA: TGCGCCAGCAGCCTGAAACACTCTAGGGATACGCAGTATTTT; CDR3: CASSLKHSRDTQYF
V: TRBV10-2; D: TRBD2; size: .; J: TRBJ2-3; DNA: TGCGCCAGCAGCACGACTAGCGGGGGAAAAACTAGCACAGATACGCAGTATTTT; CDR3: CASSTTSGGKTSTDTQYF
V: TRBV5-6; D: .; size: .; J: TRBJ2-5; DNA: TGTGCCAGCAGCGGCGACATACAAGAGACCCAGTACTTC; CDR3: CASSGDIQETQYF
V: TRBV6-6; D: .; size: .; J: TRBJ1-3; DNA: TGTGCCACCTCTGGGGGGGAGGTCGGAAACACCATATATTTT; CDR3: CATSGGEVGNTIYF
V: TRBV7-9; D: TRBD1; size: few; J: TRBJ1-1; DNA: TGTGCCAGGGGACAGGGGACCAAAGCTTTCTTT; CDR3: CARGQGTKAFF
V: TRBV14; D: .; size: .; J: TRBJ1-1; DNA: TGTGCCAGCAGCCCGGGGGCGCCGGCTGAAGCTTTCTTT; CDR3: CASSPGAPAEAFF
V: TRBV29-1; D: .; size: .; J: TRBJ1-4; DNA: TGCAGCGCGGGTGTGGCTAATGAAAAACTGTTTTTT; CDR3: CSAGVANEKLFF
V: TRBV30; D: TRBD1; size: .; J: TRBJ2-7; DNA: TGTGCCTGGAGTACCGACAGGGGTTCCTACGAGCAGTACTTC; CDR3: CAWSTDRGSYEQYF
V: TRBV9; D: .; size: .; J: TRBJ2-6; DNA: TGTGCCAGCAGCGTAGGGGGAAGTGGGGCCAACGTCCTGACTTTC; CDR3: CASSVGGSGANVLTF
V: TRBV19; D: .; size: .; J: TRBJ2-3; DNA: TGTGCCAGTAAGGGACGGGAAAGCACAGATACGCAGTATTTT; CDR3: CASKGRESTDTQYF
V: TRBV6-1; D: TRBD1; size: .; J: TRBJ2-1; DNA: TGTGCCAGCAGTGAGTTACAGGGGTGTGAGCAGTTCTTC; CDR3: CASSELQGCEQFF
V: TRBV19; D: TRBD2; size: .; J: TRBJ2-4; DNA: TGTGCCAGTAGTATCCGCGGGGGAGGTTGGGGAAAAAACATTCAGTACTTC; CDR3: CASSIRGGGWGKNIQYF
V: TRBV19; D: TRBD1; size: .; J: TRBJ1-5; DNA: TGTGCCAGTAGTATCCCCCCCGACAGGGGCCTTTGGGATAGCAATCAGCCCCAGCATTTT; CDR3: CASSIPPDRGLWDSNQPQHF
V: TRBV5-1; D: TRBD2; size: once; J: TRBJ2-7; DNA: TGCGCCAGCAGCTTGGACCCCCGCGCGGGGGGGTACGAGCAGTACTTC; CDR3: CASSLDPRAGGYEQYF
V: TRBV7-3; D: .; size: .; J: TRBJ1-2; DNA: TGTGCCAGCAGCCGAGGCGGGGGAGGCGGCTACACCTTC; CDR3: CASSRGGGGGYTF
V: TRBV25-1; D: .; size: .; J: TRBJ2-7; DNA: TGTGCCAGCAGTGAAGCCTACAGGGCCTACGAGCAGTACTTC; CDR3: CASSEAYRAYEQYF
V: TRBV30; D: TRBD1; size: .; J: TRBJ2-3; DNA: TGTGCCTGGAGAAAACCGGGACAGGGAATTCTGACAGATACGCAGTATTTT; CDR3: CAWRKPGQGILTDTQYF
V: TRBV28; D: TRBD1; size: .; J: TRBJ1-1; DNA: TGTGCCAGCAGTTTGTGGCAGGGGGCTGGGAACACTGAAGCTTTCTTT; CDR3: CASSLWQGAGNTEAFF
V: TRBV2; D: TRBD1; size: .; J: TRBJ2-3; DNA: TGTGCCAGCAGGGGGACGGACAGGGGGCGCCCAGATACGCAGTATTTT; CDR3: CASRGTDRGRPDTQYF
V: TRBV4-3; D: .; size: once; J: TRBJ2-7; DNA: TGCGCCAGCAGCCAAGTCTGGGTCCGGACTTTCCTCTCCTACGAGCAGTACTTC; CDR3: CASSQVWVRTFLSYEQYF
V: TRBV6-1; D: TRBD1; size: .; J: TRBJ1-1; DNA: TGTGCCAGCAGTGAGGGACAGCATGAAGCTTTCTTT; CDR3: CASSEGQHEAFF
V: TRBV9; D: TRBD1; size: .; J: TRBJ1-1; DNA: TGTGCCAGAGGGTACCAGACAGGGGGCAACACTGAAGCTTTCTTT; CDR3: CARGYQTGGNTEAFF
V: TRBV7-9; D: .; size: .; J: TRBJ2-7; DNA: TGTGCCAGCAGCCCCCGGGGCGGGCGAGGAGACTACGAGCAGTACTTC; CDR3: CASSPRGGRGDYEQYF
V: TRBV10-3; D: .; size: .; J: TRBJ2-3; DNA: TGTGCCATCAGTGATCCGGGGGGCTCCACAGATACGCAGTATTTT; CDR3: CAISDPGGSTDTQYF
V: TRBV19; D: TRBD2; size: .; J: TRBJ2-5; DNA: TGTGCCAGTAGGTCGTCTAGCGGGAGGAAGACCCAGTACTTC; CDR3: CASRSSSGRKTQYF
V: TRBV27; D: .; size: .; J: TRBJ2-3; DNA: TGTGCCAGCAGGCCGGACTTGACAGATACGCAGTATTTT; CDR3: CASRPDLTDTQYF
V: TRBV5-4; D: .; size: .; J: TRBJ1-6; DNA: TGTGCCAGCAGCTTGGTCCCTTTTTCACAGGACTCACCCCTCCACTTT; CDR3: CASSLVPFSQDSPLHF
V: TRBV6-5; D: .; size: .; J: TRBJ2-7; DNA: TGTGCCAGCAGGTCCGGTAGGGGGGCCTCCTACGAGCAGTACTTC; CDR3: CASRSGRGASYEQYF
V: TRBV2; D: TRBD2; size: .; J: TRBJ2-1; DNA: TGTGCCAGGCGGACTAGCGGATACAATGAGCAGTTCTTC; CDR3: CARRTSGYNEQFF
V: TRBV14; D: .; size: .; J: TRBJ2-6; DNA: TGTGCCAGCAGCCACTCGGGCCTCCCCTCTGGGGCCAACGTCCTGACTTTC; CDR3: CASSHSGLPSGANVLTF
V: TRBV4-1; D: .; size: .; J: TRBJ2-3; DNA: TGCGCCAGCAGCCAAGATCAGGGCCCCAGGCACTCTAGCACAGATACGCAGTATTTT; CDR3: CASSQDQGPRHSSTDTQYF
V: TRBV5-8; D: .; size: .; J: TRBJ2-7; DNA: TGTGCCAGCAGCTTGAGTAACTACGAGCAGTACTTC; CDR3: CASSLSNYEQYF
V: TRBV4-1; D: .; size: .; J: TRBJ2-7; DNA: TGCGCCAGCAGCCAAGTTGGCAGGACCTTCTACGAGCAGTACTTC; CDR3: CASSQVGRTFYEQYF
V: TRBV28; D: .; size: .; J: TRBJ2-7; DNA: TGTGCCAGCAGGAAAATCAGGGAGTTAAGGGACGAGCAGTACTTC; CDR3: CASRKIRELRDEQYF
V: TRBV28; D: TRBD1; size: .; J: TRBJ1-1; DNA: TGTGCCAGCAGTTTCTACGGGGGGACAGGAATGAACACTGAAGCTTTCTTT; CDR3: CASSFYGGTGMNTEAFF
V: TRBV5-1; D: .; size: .; J: TRBJ2-5; DNA: TGCGCCAGCAGCTTGGGAGGTCAGGCCAAAAAGGTAGAGACCCAGTACTTC; CDR3: CASSLGGQAKKVETQYF
V: TRBV7-9; D: .; size: once; J: TRBJ2-3; DNA: TGTGCCAGCAGCTTGCATCGACGGCAGGCGCAGTATTTT; CDR3: CASSLHRRQAQYF
V: TRBV18; D: .; size: .; J: TRBJ2-7; DNA: TGTGCCAGCTCACCACCAAACGCCATCTACGAGCAGTACTTC; CDR3: CASSPPNAIYEQYF
V: TRBV6-5; D: TRBD1; size: .; J: TRBJ1-3; DNA: TGTGCCAGCAGTTGCAAAGGGGGCGATTCTGGAAACACCATATATTTT; CDR3: CASSCKGGDSGNTIYF
V: TRBV18; D: .; size: .; J: TRBJ2-3; DNA: TGTGCCAGCTCACCAACCCGGGACAGCACAGATACGCAGTATTTT; CDR3: CASSPTRDSTDTQYF
V: TRBV5-8; D: TRBD1; size: .; J: TRBJ1-6; DNA: TGTGCCAGCAGCTTGAGGGGGCGCCGAGATTCACCCCTCCACTTT; CDR3: CASSLRGRRDSPLHF
V: TRBV6-4; D: .; size: .; J: TRBJ1-4; DNA: TGTGCCAACCTGGGACAAGATACTAATGAAAAACTGTTTTTT; CDR3: CANLGQDTNEKLFF
V: TRBV10-1; D: .; size: .; J: TRBJ2-7; DNA: TGCGCCAGCAGTGAGTCGGGAGAAACTAGCTCCTACGAGCAGTACTTC; CDR3: CASSESGETSSYEQYF
V: TRBV11-3; D: TRBD1; size: .; J: TRBJ2-1; DNA: TGTGCCAGCAGCTTAGATTTTGGGACAGGGAACAATGAGCAGTTCTTC; CDR3: CASSLDFGTGNNEQFF
V: TRBV6-1; D: TRBD1; size: .; J: TRBJ1-5; DNA: TGTGCCAGCACCAGGGGGGGGAATCAGCCCCAGCATTTT; CDR3: CASTRGGNQPQHF
V: TRBV7-2; D: TRBD1; size: .; J: TRBJ1-5; DNA: TGTGCCAGCAGCTCTGGACAGGGACAACAGCCCCAGCATTTT; CDR3: CASSSGQGQQPQHF
V: TRBV4-3; D: .; size: .; J: TRBJ2-7; DNA: TGCGCCAGCAGCCAAGACACCGGGCCATATCGCTACGAGCAGTACTTC; CDR3: CASSQDTGPYRYEQYF